Following are 18 T cell receptor beta chains from one sample sequenced in a study of naive and memory T cell subsets. Whole-study findings and limits: Naive repertoires, especially CD8, held a few larger clonotypes, possibly memory cells re-expressing CD45RA.

What these receptors recognize is not known. Both TRBC1 and TRBC2 were covered by a beta constant-region primer of two equimolar oligonucleotides. Four rounds of PCR amplified the ligated cDNA using nested alpha and beta constant-region primers plus SP2. TCRdb reanalysed the UMI-ligation and nested PCR reads using MiXCR and keeps one entry per CDR3 protein. This sample has 120,000 to 150,000 distinct CDR3 sequences, with approximately 24% found just once. The sequenced sample was naive CD4+ T cells from blood. These receptors were obtained from a human donor in good health.

This sequence joins TRBV20-1 and TRBJ2-3; 7 bases line up with TRBD2. Germline CDR1 DFQATT, CDR2 SNEGSKA (reference sequence). Unmatched junction bases numbered 3, after V lost 3 bases and J lost 0 bases. This CDR3 has 14 amino acids. Here the CDR3 DNA reads TGCAGTGCTAGGCGGGGGACGAGCACAGATACGCAGTATTTT. It translates to CSARRGTSTDTQYF.

This clonotype was found a few times. The rearrangement joins TRBV20-1 to TRBJ2-5; 10 bases fit TRBD2. The CDR3 sequence is 16 residues long. V dropped 0 bases and J dropped 1; count of bases not matched to a gene: 5. Germline CDR1 and CDR2: DFQATT and SNEGSKA (reference sequence). Written as DNA, the CDR3 is TGCAGTGCTAGAGATTCCAGCGGGAGGGCCCAAGAGACCCAGTACTTC. Encoded protein: CSARDSSGRAQETQYF.

The chain recombines TRBV5-1 with TRBJ2-1; 7 positions match TRBD2. The trim removed 3 bases at V and 0 bases at J, leaving 6 bases unmatched. The CDR3 spans 16 residues. CDR1 is SGHRS and CDR2 is YFSETQ in the germline V gene. The CDR3 region is CASSWGRGSSYNEQFF. CDR3 bases: TGCGCCAGCAGCTGGGGGAGGGGCAGCTCCTACAATGAGCAGTTCTTC.

V gene TRBV5-1 combines with J gene TRBJ2-5, with 14 bases that match TRBD2. CDR3 length: 18 residues. Germline CDR1 reads SGHRS; CDR2 reads YFSETQ. V lost 4 bases, J lost 5 bases, and 13 bases stayed unmatched. The CDR3 nucleotides read TGCGCCAGCAGCGCAGAACTCGGGACTAGCGGGAGTGGTGAGACCCAGTACTTC. Translated, it gives CASSAELGTSGSGETQYF.

The chain has TRBV7-3 and TRBJ2-7, with D possibly matching TRBD1 (5 bases). CDR3 size: 13 residues. The ends were cut back, 4 bases at V and 3 bases at J, with 10 bases in the middle. Germline values: CDR1 SGHTA, CDR2 FQGTGA. The CDR3, as DNA: TGTGCCAGCAGCTCAGGACAAGTCTACGAGCAGTACTTC. This encodes CASSSGQVYEQYF. The full variable domain, its missing parts supplied by reference TRBV7-3 and TRBJ2-7, is GAGVSQTPSNKVTEKGKYVELRCDPISGHTALYWYRQSLGQGPEFLIYFQGTGAADDSGLPNDRFFAVRPEGSVSTLKIQRTERGDSAVYLCASSSGQVYEQYFGPGTRLTVT.

This chain uses TRBV6-4 with TRBJ2-3, with TRBD2 as a possible D gene (6 bases). CDR1 is MRHNA, CDR2 SNTAGT, per germline. V lost 5 bases, J lost 3 bases, and 18 bases lay in between. The CDR3 spans 16 residues. In DNA, the CDR3 is TGTGCCAGCAGTCCAGGGCGGGGACGACGGACAGATACGCAGTATTTT. Its protein is CASSPGRGRRTDTQYF.

This clonotype was counted a single time. The genes are TRBV20-1 and TRBJ1-3; 8 bases are a match to TRBD1. CDR1 DFQATT and CDR2 SNEGSKA come from the germline V gene (reference sequence). The CDR3 spans 14 residues. The V and J ends lost 4 bases and 4 bases, in that order; junction bases with no gene match: 6. The CDR3 DNA follows: TGCAGTGCTATCAGGGGGCTATCCGGAAACACCATATATTTT. It codes for CSAIRGLSGNTIYF.

V is TRBV20-1 and J is TRBJ1-1; 9 nucleotides agree with TRBD1. The J segment lost 11 bases and the V segment lost 6 bases, leaving 4 bases of the junction unmatched. Germline V gene lookup returns CDR1 DFQATT and CDR2 SNEGSKA (reference sequence). The CDR3 runs to 10 residues. In DNA form, the CDR3 reads TGCAGTGCGAACAGGGGGCAGGCTTTCTTT. Amino acids: CSANRGQAFF.

V is TRBV28 and J is TRBJ2-3, with a possible D match to TRBD1 (5 bases). Germline V lookup: CDR1 MDHEN, CDR2 SYDVKM. V was clipped by 1 base and J by 2 bases, with 16 bases between them. This CDR3 comprises 17 residues. For the CDR3, the DNA is TGTGCCAGCAGTTTATTCCGGTTTGACGGACACACAGATACGCAGTATTTT. Its translation is CASSLFRFDGHTDTQYF. The entire variable domain, with the rest obtained from reference TRBV28 and TRBJ2-3, is as follows: DVKVTQSSRYLVKRTGEKVFLECVQDMDHENMFWYRQDPGLGLRLIYFSYDVKMKEKGDIPEGYSVSREKKERFSLILESASTNQTSMYLCASSLFRFDGHTDTQYFGPGTRLTVL.

This chain connects TRBV10-3 to TRBJ2-7; the match to TRBD1 covers 7 bases. V was pared by 2 bases and J by 4 bases, with 8 bases of the junction left unmatched. The CDR3 totals 15 residues. CDR1 and CDR2 from the germline V gene are ENHRY and SYGVKD. CDR3 protein: CAISEGQAPRYEQYF. The CDR3 bases are TGTGCCATCAGTGAGGGACAGGCCCCTCGGTACGAGCAGTACTTC.

The chain links TRBV24-1 to TRBJ2-1; D is possibly TRBD2 (6 bases). The CDR3 length is 15 residues. Germline CDR1 reads KGHDR; CDR2 reads SFDVKD. The V end was cut by 3 bases, the J end by 0 bases, with 8 bases between. This chain's CDR3 is CATSDRAGSYNEQFF. CDR3 in DNA: TGTGCCACCAGTGATCGAGCGGGCTCCTACAATGAGCAGTTCTTC.

In this sample, this clonotype turned up a few times. This rearrangement joins TRBV5-1 to TRBJ1-1; no firm D call. V was cut by 0 bases and J by 8 bases, with 11 bases left in between. CDR1 is SGHRS and CDR2 is YFSETQ in the germline V gene. CDR3 length: 13 residues. This CDR3 is CASSLDRSNEAFF. In nucleotides, the CDR3 is TGCGCCAGCAGCTTGGACCGCTCTAACGAAGCTTTCTTT.

This chain joins TRBV29-1 and TRBJ2-1; 9 positions match TRBD1. CDR1 and CDR2 (germline): SQVTM, ANQGSEA. The CDR3 length is 14 residues. V gave up 6 bases and J gave up 8 bases; unmatched junction bases: 11. The CDR3 reads CSVMTGTGNYEQFF. DNA of the CDR3: TGCAGCGTCATGACTGGGACAGGGAATTATGAGCAGTTCTTC.

This clonotype was observed a handful of times. The V gene is TRBV7-2, the J gene TRBJ2-2; D uncertain. This CDR3 is 15 amino acids long. V was cut by 5 bases and J by 1 base, with 11 bases left in between. The germline V gene encodes CDR1 SGHTA and CDR2 FQGNSA. This chain's CDR3 is CASSLTSLNTGELFF. DNA for the CDR3: TGTGCCAGCAGCCTGACTTCTTTGAACACCGGGGAGCTGTTTTTT.

V usage is TRBV7-2 and J usage is TRBJ2-5; TRBD1 matches at 9 bases. CDR3 length: 14 residues. Germline loops: CDR1 SGHTA, CDR2 FQGNSA. The V and J ends lost 5 bases and 7 bases, in that order; junction bases with no gene match: 8. The CDR3 protein is CASSRDRGEATQYF. The DNA for the CDR3 is TGTGCCAGCAGCCGAGACAGGGGGGAAGCGACCCAGTACTTC. The whole variable domain, remainder taken from reference TRBV7-2 and TRBJ2-5, is GAGVSQSPSNKVTEKGKDVELRCDPISGHTALYWYRQSLGQGLEFLIYFQGNSAPDKSGLPSDRFSAERTGGSVSTLTIQRTQQEDSAVYLCASSRDRGEATQYFGPGTRLLVL.

V and J are TRBV7-9 and TRBJ2-2; tentative D call: TRBD1 (5 bases). The V and J ends lost 5 bases and 1 base respectively, with 14 bases between them. Germline CDR1 and CDR2: SEHNR and FQNEAQ (reference sequence). This CDR3 region has 16 residues. The CDR3 loop is CASSPGHGVNTGELFF. The CDR3 DNA is TGTGCCAGCAGCCCCGGACATGGGGTGAACACCGGGGAGCTGTTTTTT.

This clonotype was seen ten or more times. The V and J genes are TRBV3-1 and TRBJ2-1; a possible D gene is TRBD1 (6 bases). Trimming shortened V by 0 bases and J by 5 bases, and 14 bases separated the two germline ends. Germline V gives CDR1 LGHDT, CDR2 YNNKEL (reference sequence). The CDR3 sequence is 16 residues long. The CDR3 is CASSQDSHRVNNEQFF. Written as DNA, the CDR3 is TGTGCCAGCAGCCAAGATAGCCACAGGGTAAACAATGAGCAGTTCTTC.

This clonotype was recorded at least ten times. This chain joins TRBV28 and TRBJ1-1; TRBD1 might be the D (6 bases). The CDR3 is 13 amino acids. Germline loops: CDR1 MDHEN, CDR2 SYDVKM. V shed 6 bases and J shed 4 bases, with 12 bases lying between them. The CDR3 is CASRHRVATEAFF. CDR3 DNA: TGTGCCAGCAGACACAGGGTGGCCACTGAAGCTTTCTTT.